This is a list of T cell receptor beta chains from one sample in a study of early stage breast cancer tumors. Here immunoSEQ multiplex PCR was the method, and the copy in TCRdb shows in-frame clones only, minus some. Among under 14,000 clones, about four fifths were seen once, and the ten largest hold around 13%. Sequenced: breast tumor tissue. Every receptor here comes from a person aged 70 to 85 with breast cancer. The CDR3 runs from the conserved cysteine through the conserved F or W. D genes are given only for firm matches. Clone sizes are given selectively: once, few, many, or a class where the clone is expanded.

TRBJ1-5 NA TRBV7-8 NA CASSWTDNQPQHF TGTGCCAGCAGCTGGACAGACAATCAGCCCCAGCATTTT
TRBJ2-2 NA TRBV4-3 NA CASSPAWRDTGELFF TGCGCCAGCAGTCCGGCGTGGAGGGACACCGGGGAGCTGTTTTTT
TRBJ1-2 TRBD1 TRBV9 NA CASSAQGARYNGYTF TGTGCCAGCAGCGCACAGGGGGCGAGGTATAATGGCTACACCTTC
TRBJ2-2 TRBD1 TRBV2 NA CASSGTGTGELFF TGTGCCAGCAGTGGGACAGGGACCGGGGAGCTGTTTTTT
TRBJ1-2 NA TRBV6-1 NA CASSETGYYGYTF TGTGCCAGCAGTGAAACAGGGTACTATGGCTACACCTTC
TRBJ1-1 NA TRBV11-2 NA CASSKGGANFEAFF TGTGCCAGCAGCAAAGGCGGGGCCAATTTTGAAGCTTTCTTT
TRBJ2-1 NA TRBV28 few CASNFGLVGDNEQFF TGTGCCAGCAATTTCGGCCTAGTGGGAGACAATGAGCAGTTCTTC
TRBJ1-1 NA TRBV7-2 NA CASSGKGVNTEAFF TGTGCCAGCAGCGGGAAGGGGGTGAACACTGAAGCTTTCTTT
TRBJ1-1 NA TRBV9 few CASSAYRDSTEAFF TGTGCCAGCAGCGCATACAGGGATTCCACTGAAGCTTTCTTT
TRBJ1-1 TRBD1 TRBV6-5 once CASRHRGNEAFF TGTGCCAGCAGACACAGGGGTAATGAAGCTTTCTTT
TRBJ1-2 NA TRBV5-1 once CASSSEEGRYGYTF TGCGCCAGCAGCTCGGAAGAGGGTCGATATGGCTACACCTTC
TRBJ2-5 TRBD1 TRBV9 once CASSVEGGAAWETQYF TGTGCCAGCAGCGTAGAAGGGGGCGCAGCCTGGGAGACCCAGTACTTC
TRBJ2-3 NA TRBV6-5 NA CASSYPARGADTQYF TGTGCCAGCAGTTACCCGGCCAGGGGGGCAGATACGCAGTATTTT
TRBJ2-1 NA TRBV4-3 NA CASRKLASEGEQFF TGCGCCAGCAGAAAACTAGCTTCAGAGGGTGAGCAGTTCTTC
TRBJ2-5 TRBD1 TRBV10-2 NA CASSADRGRMYF TGCGCCAGCAGTGCCGACAGGGGCCGAATGTACTTC
TRBJ1-2 TRBD1 TRBV29-1 NA CSVVLWDRGAGYTF TGCAGCGTTGTATTGTGGGACAGGGGGGCTGGCTACACCTTC
TRBJ2-2 NA TRBV4-1 NA CASSQGRRELFF TGCGCCAGCAGCCAAGGCAGGCGGGAGCTGTTTTTT
TRBJ1-3 NA TRBV7-6 NA CASSLGQAAGNTIYF TGTGCCAGCAGCTTAGGACAGGCCGCTGGAAACACCATATATTTT
TRBJ2-1 TRBD2 TRBV11-2 NA CASSLGVGLAEKDEQFF TGTGCCAGCAGCTTAGGAGTGGGGCTAGCGGAGAAGGATGAGCAGTTCTTC
TRBJ2-7 TRBD1 TRBV6-5 NA CASRDRGDEQYF TGTGCCAGCAGAGACAGGGGGGACGAGCAGTACTTC
TRBJ2-3 NA TRBV16 NA CASSQSGQGEDTQYF TGTGCCAGCAGCCAATCCGGCCAGGGTGAAGATACGCAGTATTTT
TRBJ1-1 NA TRBV7-9 NA CASSPKGQGNTEAFF TGTGCCAGCAGCCCGAAGGGCCAGGGGAACACTGAAGCTTTCTTT
TRBJ2-2 NA TRBV5-1 NA CASSYLSGTGELFF TGCGCCAGCAGCTACCTATCGGGAACCGGGGAGCTGTTTTTT
TRBJ2-2 TRBD2 TRBV7-3 NA CASSLMGLGNTGELFF TGTGCCAGCAGCTTAATGGGACTAGGAAACACCGGGGAGCTGTTTTTT
TRBJ1-1 NA TRBV7-6 NA CASSGDLNTEAFF TGTGCCAGCAGCGGGGACTTGAACACTGAAGCTTTCTTT
TRBJ2-7 NA TRBV20-1 NA CSALRRDEQYF TGCAGTGCTCTAAGACGGGACGAGCAGTACTTC
TRBJ2-5 TRBD1 TRBV25-1 NA CASNRGQETQYF TGTGCCAGCAACAGGGGGCAAGAGACCCAGTACTTC
TRBJ1-3 TRBD1 TRBV10-3 NA CAISESYRGGNTIYF TGTGCCATCAGTGAGTCATACAGGGGTGGAAACACCATATATTTT